Listed here is a single TCR beta chain. No antigen is known for it. These data originate in a study of cytomegalovirus exposure and HLA in healthy donors. Study in general: According to later analysis, the same platform produced the 120 or so validation and several hundred first-cohort repertoires.

The assay was immunoSEQ multiplex PCR, and TCRdb's table has in-frame clones only and misses some. The sample contains around 220,000 clones, about 90% of which appear only once. General observations from the study: In vitro confirmation showed three CMV-associated chains to be CMV antigen specific. Despite most TCR sequences being rare, some public TCRs occurred in many donors. Researchers counted 180 or so TCR beta chains as cytomegalovirus-associated.

The CDR3 is made up of 14 amino acids. Germline V CDR1 and CDR2: MDHEN, SYDVKM. Trimming cost V 6 bases and J 3 bases; bases outside gene matches: 8. The V call is TRBV28, the J call TRBJ2-7; 7 nucleotides line up with TRBD2. The origin of this receptor is a young woman in good health and CMV-seronegative. The material sequenced was PBMCs. CDR3 nucleotide sequence: TGTGCCAGCAGAAGAGCGGGAATTGACTACGAGCAGTACTTC. Protein sequence: CASRRAGIDYEQYF.